This TCR beta chain came from a study of blood T cell repertoires in COVID-19. Study background: Acute and convalescent COVID-19 specimens originated in the United States, Italy and Spain. In each case, the material was cDNA or gDNA derived from T cells, B-cell-depleted T cells, or PBMCs.

Generated by immunoSEQ multiplex PCR, the TCRdb table keeps only in-frame clones and is missing some. Among roughly 250,000 clones listed, 88% were seen once. V shed 0 bases and J shed 1 base, with 10 bases lying between them. CDR3 length: 15 amino acids. From germline, CDR1 is SGHTS and CDR2 YDEGEE. The receptor comes from a woman between 35 and 50 years old with acute COVID-19. Sequenced: PBMCs or T cells enriched from blood (not recorded which). The chain links TRBV5-8 to TRBJ1-1, with no clear D. In nucleotides, the CDR3 is TGTGCCAGCAGCTTGGGGGCTTATAGGAACACTGAAGCTTTCTTT. It translates to CASSLGAYRNTEAFF.